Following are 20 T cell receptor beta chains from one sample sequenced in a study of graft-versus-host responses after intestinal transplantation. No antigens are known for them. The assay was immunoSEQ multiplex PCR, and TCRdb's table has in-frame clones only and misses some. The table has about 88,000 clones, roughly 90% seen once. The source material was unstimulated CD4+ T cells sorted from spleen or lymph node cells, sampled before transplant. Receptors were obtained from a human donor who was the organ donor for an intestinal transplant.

This CDR3 reads CASSKTDHYLADEKLFF. CDR3 sequence (DNA): TGTGCCAGCAGCAAGACGGATCACTACCTGGCGGATGAAAAACTGTTTTTT. The chain joins TRBV28 to TRBJ1-4; D is unclear. V lost 6 bases and J 6 bases, leaving 23 bases between the germline ends. This CDR3 comprises 17 residues. Germline CDR1 MDHEN, CDR2 SYDVKM.

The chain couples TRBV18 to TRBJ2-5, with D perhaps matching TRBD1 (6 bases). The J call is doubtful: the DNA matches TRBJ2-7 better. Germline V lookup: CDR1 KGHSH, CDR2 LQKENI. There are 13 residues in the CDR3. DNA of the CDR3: TGTGCCAGCTCACCGGACAGACCCTACGAGCAGTACTTC. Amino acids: CASSPDRPYEQYF.

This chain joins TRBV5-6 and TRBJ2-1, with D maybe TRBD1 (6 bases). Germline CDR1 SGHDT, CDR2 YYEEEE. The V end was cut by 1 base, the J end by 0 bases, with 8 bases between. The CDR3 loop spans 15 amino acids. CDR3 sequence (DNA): TGTGCCAGCAGCTTGCTAGGGGGCTCCTACAATGAGCAGTTCTTC. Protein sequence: CASSLLGGSYNEQFF.

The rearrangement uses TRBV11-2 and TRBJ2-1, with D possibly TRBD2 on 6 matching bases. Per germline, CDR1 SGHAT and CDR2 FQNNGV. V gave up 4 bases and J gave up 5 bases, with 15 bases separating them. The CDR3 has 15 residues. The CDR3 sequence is CASSSVRRRDNEQFF. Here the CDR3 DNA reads TGTGCCAGCAGCTCAGTGCGGCGGAGGGACAATGAGCAGTTCTTC.

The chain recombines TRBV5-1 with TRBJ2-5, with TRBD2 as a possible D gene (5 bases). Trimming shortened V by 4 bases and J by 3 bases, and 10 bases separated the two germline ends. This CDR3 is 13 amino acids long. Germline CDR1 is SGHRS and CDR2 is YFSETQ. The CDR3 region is CASSAGLEETQYF. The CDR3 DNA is TGCGCCAGCAGCGCCGGACTGGAAGAGACCCAGTACTTC.

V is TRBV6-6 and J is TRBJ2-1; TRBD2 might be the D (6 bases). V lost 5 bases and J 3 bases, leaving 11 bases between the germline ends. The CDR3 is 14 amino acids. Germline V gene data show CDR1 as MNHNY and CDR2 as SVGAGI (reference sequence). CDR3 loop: CASSARLGYNEQFF. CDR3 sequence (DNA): TGTGCCAGCAGTGCTCGACTAGGCTACAATGAGCAGTTCTTC.

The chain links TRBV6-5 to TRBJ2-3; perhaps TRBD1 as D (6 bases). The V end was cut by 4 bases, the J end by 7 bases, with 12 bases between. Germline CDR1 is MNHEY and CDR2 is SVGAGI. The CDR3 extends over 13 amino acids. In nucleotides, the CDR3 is TGTGCCAGCAGTTCAGGGGCCCCTTATACGCAGTATTTT. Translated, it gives CASSSGAPYTQYF.

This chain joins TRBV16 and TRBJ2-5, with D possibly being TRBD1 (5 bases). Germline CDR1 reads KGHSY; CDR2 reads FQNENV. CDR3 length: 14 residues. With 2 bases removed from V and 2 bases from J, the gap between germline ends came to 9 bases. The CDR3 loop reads CASSQMGPQETQYF. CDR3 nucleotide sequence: TGTGCCAGCAGCCAAATGGGGCCGCAAGAGACCCAGTACTTC.

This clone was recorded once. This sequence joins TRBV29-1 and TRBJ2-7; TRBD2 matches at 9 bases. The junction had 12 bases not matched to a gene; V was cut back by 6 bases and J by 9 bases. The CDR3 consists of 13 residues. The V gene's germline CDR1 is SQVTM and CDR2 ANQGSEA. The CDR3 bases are TGCAGCGTGGGCGTGGGGCTAGCGGGGAGGCAGTACTTC. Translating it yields CSVGVGLAGRQYF.

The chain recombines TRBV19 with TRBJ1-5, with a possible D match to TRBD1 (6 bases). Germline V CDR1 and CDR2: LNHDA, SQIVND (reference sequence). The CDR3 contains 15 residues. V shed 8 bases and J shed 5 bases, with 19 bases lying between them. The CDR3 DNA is TGTGCCAGTTGTGGCTTAAACAGGGTTGATCAGCCCCAGCATTTT. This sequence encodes CASCGLNRVDQPQHF.

The CDR3 is CASSLQREVWEGPSYEQYF. The CDR3, as DNA: TGTGCCAGCAGCTTACAAAGGGAAGTGTGGGAGGGTCCCTCCTACGAGCAGTACTTC. The chain has TRBV7-8 and TRBJ2-7, with TRBD2 matching over 7 bases. Looked up from germline, CDR1 is SGHVS and CDR2 is FQNEAQ. This CDR3 is 19 amino acids long. Losses at the gene ends were 2 bases for V and 0 bases for J; bases not matched to a gene: 16.

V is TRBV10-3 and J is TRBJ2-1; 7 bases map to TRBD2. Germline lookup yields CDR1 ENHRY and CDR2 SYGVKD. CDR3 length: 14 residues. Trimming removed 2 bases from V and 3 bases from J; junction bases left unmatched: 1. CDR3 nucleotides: TGTGCCATCAGTGAGGCGGGGGACTACAATGAGCAGTTCTTC. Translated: CAISEAGDYNEQFF.

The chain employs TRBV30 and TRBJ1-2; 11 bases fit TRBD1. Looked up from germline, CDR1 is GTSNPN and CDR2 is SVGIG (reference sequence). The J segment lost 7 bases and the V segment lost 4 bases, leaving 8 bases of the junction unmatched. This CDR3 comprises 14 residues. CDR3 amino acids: CAWTLWGQGGGYTF. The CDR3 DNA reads TGTGCCTGGACCCTTTGGGGACAGGGGGGTGGCTACACCTTC.

CDR3 DNA sequence: TGTGCCAGCAGCGGGATGGACAGAGTTTCACCCCTCCACTTT. Encoded protein: CASSGMDRVSPLHF. The gene calls are TRBV9 and TRBJ1-6; D may be TRBD1 (6 bases). The V end was cut by 3 bases, the J end by 9 bases, with 13 bases between. The germline gives CDR1 SGDLS, CDR2 YYNGEE. The CDR3 extends over 14 amino acids.

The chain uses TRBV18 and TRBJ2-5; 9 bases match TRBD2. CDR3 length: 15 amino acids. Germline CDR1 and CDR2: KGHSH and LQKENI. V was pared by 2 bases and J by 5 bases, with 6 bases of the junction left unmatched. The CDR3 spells CASSPSGLAYETQYF. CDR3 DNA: TGTGCCAGCTCACCATCGGGACTAGCATACGAGACCCAGTACTTC.

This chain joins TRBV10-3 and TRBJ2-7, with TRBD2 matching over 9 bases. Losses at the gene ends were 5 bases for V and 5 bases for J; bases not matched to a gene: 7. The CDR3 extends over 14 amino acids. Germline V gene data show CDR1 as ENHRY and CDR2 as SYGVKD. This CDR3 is CAISTISGGNEQYF. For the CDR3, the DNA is TGTGCCATCAGTACCATTAGCGGGGGTAACGAGCAGTACTTC.

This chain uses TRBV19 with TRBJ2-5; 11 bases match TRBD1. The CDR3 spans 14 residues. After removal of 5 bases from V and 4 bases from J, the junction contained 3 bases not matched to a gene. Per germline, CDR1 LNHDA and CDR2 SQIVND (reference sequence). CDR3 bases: TGTGCCAGTAGTGTGGGACAGGGGGGAGAGACCCAGTACTTC. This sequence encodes CASSVGQGGETQYF. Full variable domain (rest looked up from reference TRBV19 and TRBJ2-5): DGGITQSPKYLFRKEGQNVTLSCEQNLNHDAMYWYRQDPGQGLRLIYYSQIVNDFQKGDIAEGYSVSREKKESFPLTVTSAQKNPTAFYLCASSVGQGGETQYFGPGTRLLVL.

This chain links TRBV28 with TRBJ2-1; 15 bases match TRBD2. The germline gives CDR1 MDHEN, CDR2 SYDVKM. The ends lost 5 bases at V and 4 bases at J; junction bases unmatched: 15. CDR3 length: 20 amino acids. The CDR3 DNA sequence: TGTGCCAGCAGTGCCGACCCGGGACTAGCGGGAGGTGGGAGATACAATGAGCAGTTCTTC. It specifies CASSADPGLAGGGRYNEQFF.

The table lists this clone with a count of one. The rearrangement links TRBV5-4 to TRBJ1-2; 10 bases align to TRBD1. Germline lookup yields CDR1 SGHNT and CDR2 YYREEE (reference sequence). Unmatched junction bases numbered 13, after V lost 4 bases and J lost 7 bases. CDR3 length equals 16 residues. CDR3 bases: TGTGCCAGCAGCCAGTTTCGGGACAGGGGTTGGGGTGGCTACACCTTC. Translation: CASSQFRDRGWGGYTF.

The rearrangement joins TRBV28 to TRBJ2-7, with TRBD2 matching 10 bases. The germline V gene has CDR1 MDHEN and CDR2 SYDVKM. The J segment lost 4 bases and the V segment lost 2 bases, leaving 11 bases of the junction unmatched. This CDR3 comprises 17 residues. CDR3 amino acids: CASSLIPAGGGRYEQYF. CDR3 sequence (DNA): TGTGCCAGCAGTTTAATTCCAGCGGGAGGGGGGAGATACGAGCAGTACTTC.